This T cell receptor (beta chain) originates from a study of shared clonotypes between healthy human individuals. The length of the CDR3 is 13 residues. Germline lookup yields CDR1 MNHNS and CDR2 SASEGT. V lost 4 bases, J lost 4 bases, and 10 bases lay in between. At a deep level, the assay was run. The method was immunoSEQ multiplex PCR; TCRdb's version includes in-frame clones alone and lacks a portion of them. Here the sample spans roughly 2.5 million clones, 90% to 95% being singletons. The chain is built from TRBV6-1 and TRBJ1-2, with D possibly TRBD1 on 5 matching bases. The specimen sequenced was naive CD4+ T cells sorted from blood. The subset is: CD45RA+ positively selected. The sequence came from a man aged 18 to 29 in good health. CDR3 sequence: CASSVRGVYGYTF. The CDR3 bases are TGTGCCAGCAGTGTTCGGGGGGTCTATGGCTACACCTTC.